Listed below are T cell receptor beta chains from one sample, sequenced in a study of T cell repertoires in cytomegalovirus infection. Their cognate antigens are unknown. TCRdb itself ran the reads through MiXCR, one entry per CDR3 protein. Counted here are about 830,000 distinct CDR3 sequences, approximately 30% occurring once; the ten biggest clones make up around 12%. Sequenced here: cultured CD8+ T cells from PBMCs, sampled from culture after CMV antigen stimulation. Receptor source: a human donor in good health (CMV status not recorded). Some clones in this sample may be carry-over from other donors' samples. The CDR3 runs from the conserved cysteine through the conserved F or W. Fields, in order: CDR3 protein, CDR3 DNA, clone size, V gene, J gene, D gene. A D gene is named only where the DNA matches it firmly. Expanded clones are given a class, and other clones once, few, many or no size at all.

CDR3: CASSVAQGSNYGYTF; DNA: TGTGCCAGCAGCGTAGCCCAGGGGAGTAACTATGGCTACACCTTC; size: .; V: TRBV9; J: TRBJ1-2; D: .
CDR3: CASRSGSHNEQFF; DNA: TGTGCCAGCAGGTCCGGGTCTCACAATGAGCAGTTCTTC; size: .; V: TRBV2; J: TRBJ2-1; D: .
CDR3: CAGRVGPNTEAFF; DNA: TGTGCCGGGCGGGTGGGGCCGAACACTGAAGCTTTCTTT; size: few; V: TRBV7-9; J: TRBJ1-1; D: .
CDR3: CASSYFGTGTPLHF; DNA: TGTGCCAGCAGTTACTTCGGAACAGGGACTCCCCTCCACTTT; size: few; V: TRBV6-2/TRBV6-3; J: TRBJ1-6; D: .
CDR3: CASSWDISNQPQHF; DNA: TGTGCCAGCAGTTGGGACATCTCCAATCAGCCCCAGCATTTT; size: many; V: TRBV28; J: TRBJ1-5; D: .
CDR3: CASSPIGQGDTGELFF; DNA: TGTGCCAGCAGCCCCATTGGACAGGGGGACACCGGGGAGCTGTTTTTT; size: .; V: TRBV6-6; J: TRBJ2-2; D: TRBD1
CDR3: CASSLQIQETQYF; DNA: TGTGCCAGCAGCTTACAGATCCAAGAGACCCAGTACTTC; size: few; V: TRBV7-6; J: TRBJ2-5; D: .
CDR3: CSATSGLAGSYNEQFF; DNA: TGCAGTGCTACCTCAGGACTAGCGGGTTCCTACAATGAGCAGTTCTTC; size: .; V: TRBV20-1; J: TRBJ2-1; D: TRBD2
CDR3: CATTVGGELFF; DNA: TGTGCCACTACAGTGGGCGGGGAGCTGTTTTTT; size: .; V: TRBV19; J: TRBJ2-2; D: .
CDR3: CASSLGDTDGESQYF; DNA: TGTGCCAGCAGCTTAGGGGACACAGACGGGGAGAGCCAGTACTTC; size: .; V: TRBV7-9; J: TRBJ2-5; D: .
CDR3: CASAGQGLSALHF; DNA: TGTGCCAGCGCCGGACAGGGGCTTTCGGCCCTCCACTTT; size: few; V: TRBV6-1; J: TRBJ1-6; D: TRBD1
CDR3: CASNARGSDYFNYGYTF; DNA: TGTGCCAGCAATGCTCGGGGCAGCGACTATTTTAACTATGGCTACACCTTC; size: .; V: TRBV7-9; J: TRBJ1-2; D: .
CDR3: CATSRDRDETQYF; DNA: TGTGCCACCAGTAGGGACAGGGACGAGACCCAGTACTTC; size: few; V: TRBV15; J: TRBJ2-5; D: TRBD1
CDR3: CASSYSGWVNTEAFF; DNA: TGTGCCAGCAGTTACTCGGGGTGGGTGAACACTGAAGCTTTCTTT; size: few; V: TRBV6-8; J: TRBJ1-1; D: .
CDR3: CASSASGAQETQYF; DNA: TGTGCCAGCAGCGCTTCCGGGGCCCAAGAGACCCAGTACTTC; size: few; V: TRBV9; J: TRBJ2-5; D: .
CDR3: CATRDRKVGAFF; DNA: TGTGCCACCCGGGACAGGAAGGTTGGAGCTTTCTTT; size: .; V: TRBV7-9; J: TRBJ1-1; D: TRBD1
CDR3: CASSATSGEFTDTQYF; DNA: TGTGCCAGCAGCGCGACTAGCGGGGAGTTCACAGATACGCAGTATTTT; size: .; V: TRBV7-9; J: TRBJ2-3; D: TRBD2
CDR3: CASSLGWTGGLDTQYF; DNA: TGTGCCAGCAGCCTAGGTTGGACAGGGGGTCTAGATACGCAGTATTTT; size: few; V: TRBV7-6; J: TRBJ2-3; D: TRBD1
CDR3: CASSQDEGGVGNEQFF; DNA: TGCGCCAGCAGCCAAGATGAGGGCGGGGTAGGCAATGAGCAGTTCTTC; size: .; V: TRBV4-1; J: TRBJ2-1; D: .
CDR3: CASSGTEIYGYTF; DNA: TGTGCCAGCAGCGGGACAGAGATTTATGGCTACACCTTC; size: .; V: TRBV7-9; J: TRBJ1-2; D: TRBD1
CDR3: CASSFSRVWYEQYF; DNA: TGTGCCAGCAGCTTTAGCAGGGTCTGGTACGAGCAGTACTTC; size: .; V: TRBV7-3; J: TRBJ2-7; D: .
CDR3: CASSFRQLNTEAFF; DNA: TGTGCCAGCAGCTTTCGACAGTTGAACACTGAAGCTTTCTTT; size: many; V: TRBV7-2; J: TRBJ1-1; D: .
CDR3: CASGQGPRELYF; DNA: TGTGCCAGCGGTCAGGGGCCCAGGGAGCTGTATTTT; size: .; V: TRBV7-2; J: TRBJ2-2; D: .
CDR3: CSARGANQETQYF; DNA: TGCAGTGCTAGAGGGGCTAACCAAGAGACCCAGTACTTC; size: few; V: TRBV20-1; J: TRBJ2-5; D: .
CDR3: CASSQAVSGASYEQYF; DNA: TGCGCCAGCAGCCAGGCGGTTAGCGGGGCCTCCTACGAGCAGTACTTC; size: .; V: TRBV5-1; J: TRBJ2-7; D: TRBD2
CDR3: CASINRGTLYGYTF; DNA: TGTGCCAGTATCAACAGGGGCACTCTCTATGGCTACACCTTC; size: .; V: TRBV19; J: TRBJ1-2; D: TRBD1
CDR3: CASSVGGADQETQYF; DNA: TGTGCCAGCAGCGTAGGCGGGGCCGACCAAGAGACCCAGTACTTC; size: .; V: TRBV9; J: TRBJ2-5; D: .
CDR3: CASSLAQGGTGELFF; DNA: TGTGCTAGCAGCTTAGCGCAGGGGGGAACCGGGGAGCTGTTTTTT; size: .; V: TRBV7-6; J: TRBJ2-2; D: .
CDR3: CAVEIRGTSGEQETQYF; DNA: TGCGCCGTCGAAATTAGGGGGACTAGCGGAGAGCAAGAGACCCAGTACTTC; size: few; V: TRBV23-1; J: TRBJ2-5; D: TRBD2
CDR3: CASSLSLLAGGRRDTQYF; DNA: TGTGCCAGCAGTTTATCTCTTCTAGCGGGGGGGCGGCGAGATACGCAGTATTTT; size: once; V: TRBV28; J: TRBJ2-3; D: TRBD2
CDR3: CASSRDSFPSTDTQYF; DNA: TGTGCCAGCAGCCGAGACAGCTTCCCCAGCACAGATACGCAGTATTTT; size: .; V: TRBV7-6; J: TRBJ2-3; D: .
CDR3: CASSPGQGLVSNQPQHF; DNA: TGTGCCAGCTCACCGGGACAGGGGCTCGTTAGCAATCAGCCCCAGCATTTT; size: .; V: TRBV18; J: TRBJ1-5; D: TRBD1
CDR3: CASSQDRAYAEAFF; DNA: TGTGCCAGCAGCCAAGACCGGGCTTATGCTGAAGCTTTCTTT; size: .; V: TRBV14; J: TRBJ1-1; D: .
CDR3: CASSQRTGRGNTEAFF; DNA: TGTGCCAGCAGCCAAAGGACAGGGCGCGGGAACACTGAAGCTTTCTTT; size: many; V: TRBV11-3; J: TRBJ1-1; D: TRBD1
CDR3: CASSLRAAEAFF; DNA: TGTGCCAGCAGCTTACGGGCAGCTGAAGCTTTCTTT; size: few; V: TRBV7-9; J: TRBJ1-1; D: .
CDR3: CASSEVGGSPYEQFF; DNA: TGTGCCAGCAGTGAAGTTGGCGGGAGCCCCTATGAGCAGTTCTTC; size: .; V: TRBV6-1; J: TRBJ2-1; D: TRBD2
CDR3: CASVKYRSDQETQYF; DNA: TGTGCCAGCGTTAAGTACAGGAGTGACCAAGAGACCCAGTACTTC; size: .; V: TRBV6-8; J: TRBJ2-5; D: .
CDR3: CASSLEPDNEQFF; DNA: TGTGCTAGCAGCTTAGAGCCTGACAATGAGCAGTTCTTC; size: few; V: TRBV7-7; J: TRBJ2-1; D: .
CDR3: CASSRGFNQPQHF; DNA: TGTGCCAGCAGTAGGGGGTTCAATCAGCCCCAGCATTTT; size: .; V: TRBV6-5; J: TRBJ1-5; D: .